The T cell receptor (beta chain) under discussion was sequenced for a study of identical twins. TCRdb re-analysed the 5' RACE reads in MiXCR, keeping a single row per CDR3 protein. The table has about 690,000 distinct CDR3 sequences, roughly 20% seen once. The junction had 4 bases not matched to a gene; V was cut back by 1 base and J by 1 base. The CDR3 runs to 16 residues. The germline V gene has CDR1 SGHRS and CDR2 YFSETQ. The data also belong to a second study, concerning T cells expressing NK-cell markers. Per that study: CD3+CD56+NKG2C+, CD3+CD56+NKG2C- and CD3+CD56-NKG2C+ T cells, once sorted, supplied the TCR beta repertoires. For over five donors, the dominant NKG2C+ clonotypes made up about 1.0-8% of their CD8+ T cells.

The sample consisted of PBMCs. The receptor's source is a young woman in good health. The chain combines TRBV5-1 with TRBJ2-2; 7 bases align to TRBD1. The chain's CDR3 is CASSLWTGRNTGELFF. CDR3 DNA: TGCGCCAGCAGCTTGTGGACAGGACGGAACACCGGGGAGCTGTTTTTT.